This is a list of T cell receptor beta chains from one sample in a study of T cell changes during pregnancy in multiple sclerosis. The data were produced by immunoSEQ multiplex PCR, yet TCRdb's version contains in-frame clones alone and is incomplete. The sample holds 70,000 to 95,000 clones; around 91% are singletons and the top ten take 1.5% to 2%. The source was peripheral blood, collected before pregnancy. Every receptor here comes from a female donor with multiple sclerosis, enrolled in a pregnancy study. Each CDR3 is given with its conserved first and last residue. Fields, in order: CDR3 DNA, CDR3 protein, clone size, J gene, V gene, D gene. A D gene is named only where the DNA matches it firmly. Clone size is stated in some rows and not others, as once, few, many or a class when expanded.

TGTGCCAGCAGCTTAAATAGAGATAATCCCAAAAACATTCAGTACTTC | CASSLNRDNPKNIQYF | - | TRBJ2-4 | TRBV7-9 | -
TGCGCCAGCAGCCAATCCACCGGGACAGGGGGCTATGGCTACACCTTC | CASSQSTGTGGYGYTF | few | TRBJ1-2 | TRBV4-3 | TRBD1
TGTGCCAGCAGCTTAGTAAGGGGCCATCAGTATTTT | CASSLVRGHQYF | - | TRBJ2-3 | TRBV11-3 | -
TGTGCCAGCAGCCAAGATGCAGGGCGGGGGAATGAAAAACTGTTTTTT | CASSQDAGRGNEKLFF | once | TRBJ1-4 | TRBV4-2 | -
TGTGCCAGCAGTGTCATGGACAGTTCGGCGACACCCCTCCACTTT | CASSVMDSSATPLHF | - | TRBJ1-6 | TRBV2 | -
TGTGCCAGCAGTCCCTTGGGGGCCTCTATGAGGAGGGAGCTGTTTTTT | CASSPLGASMRRELFF | - | TRBJ2-2 | TRBV11-2 | -
TGTGCCAGCAGCTGGGGAGGGCTCAGCACAGATACGCAGTATTTT | CASSWGGLSTDTQYF | - | TRBJ2-3 | TRBV5-6 | TRBD2
TGTGCCAGCAGCTTTCAAGCCTCTGGAAACACCATATATTTT | CASSFQASGNTIYF | - | TRBJ1-3 | TRBV7-9 | -
TGCGCCAGCAGCCAAACCGGGACAGGGGGCTACGAGCAGTACTTC | CASSQTGTGGYEQYF | - | TRBJ2-7 | TRBV5-1 | TRBD1
TGTGCCAGCACCACTCGTATGAACACTGAAGCTTTCTTT | CASTTRMNTEAFF | - | TRBJ1-1 | TRBV7-9 | -
TGTGCCAGCAGCTTAAGGGCGGGTGGTGAAGCTTTCTTT | CASSLRAGGEAFF | once | TRBJ1-1 | TRBV7-3 | -
TGCGCCAGCAGTGAAGGACAGGGGAGAGGCAATCAGCCCCAGCATTTT | CASSEGQGRGNQPQHF | - | TRBJ1-5 | TRBV10-2 | TRBD1
TGTGCCAGCAGCCCCAGGGTTTTCAGCTCTGGGGCCAACGTCCTGACTTTC | CASSPRVFSSGANVLTF | once | TRBJ2-6 | TRBV7-2 | -
TGTGCCAGCAGTGAAGTGGGGCACGAGTGGCAAGAGACCCAGTACTTC | CASSEVGHEWQETQYF | - | TRBJ2-5 | TRBV6-1 | -
TGTGCCAGTAGTATTGAGGTTACCGTGAACACTGAAGCTTTCTTT | CASSIEVTVNTEAFF | - | TRBJ1-1 | TRBV19 | -
TGTGCCTGGAGTGTACAGGGCGAGCAGTACTTC | CAWSVQGEQYF | - | TRBJ2-7 | TRBV30 | -
TGTGCCAGCAGTTATTATGGGGGCCTCCGAAATTCACCCCTCCACTTT | CASSYYGGLRNSPLHF | - | TRBJ1-6 | TRBV6-6 | -
TGTGCCAGCAGAAAACCTCCGGGACAGGGTAAGGATGAGCAGTTCTTC | CASRKPPGQGKDEQFF | - | TRBJ2-1 | TRBV5-6 | TRBD1
TGTGCTAGTGGACTCGACAGATATGGCTACACCTTC | CASGLDRYGYTF | few | TRBJ1-2 | TRBV12-5 | -
TGTGCCAGCAGTTTATCCAGGGCCTACGAGCAGTACTTC | CASSLSRAYEQYF | - | TRBJ2-7 | TRBV27 | -
TGTGCCAGCAGTTTCCAGGGCGCCTCCTATGGCTACACCTTC | CASSFQGASYGYTF | - | TRBJ1-2 | TRBV27 | -
TGTGCCAGCAGCGAACCGGACAGGGGGAACACTGAAGCTTTCTTT | CASSEPDRGNTEAFF | - | TRBJ1-1 | TRBV2 | TRBD1
TGTGCCAGCAGTTACTCAGAGGGTGGCGAGCAGTACTTC | CASSYSEGGEQYF | - | TRBJ2-7 | TRBV6-5 | -
TGTGCCGTCAGATCAGAGAACACTGAAGCTTTCTTT | CAVRSENTEAFF | - | TRBJ1-1 | TRBV10-3 | -
TGTGCCAGCCGATCGGGACTACAACTTTCCTACGAGCAGTACTTC | CASRSGLQLSYEQYF | - | TRBJ2-7 | TRBV2 | TRBD2
TGTGCCTGGAGTGTAGCCGGGGGAAACACCATATATTTT | CAWSVAGGNTIYF | - | TRBJ1-3 | TRBV30 | -
TGCGCCAGCAGCGGGACAGCAGCGCTGAACACTGAAGCTTTCTTT | CASSGTAALNTEAFF | - | TRBJ1-1 | TRBV10-1 | TRBD1
TGTGCCAGCAGCCTTCTTCGTGGCACCTACAATGAGCAGTTCTTC | CASSLLRGTYNEQFF | - | TRBJ2-1 | TRBV7-8 | -
TGTGCCAGCAGTTTCAGGGACAATGAGCAGTTCTTC | CASSFRDNEQFF | - | TRBJ2-1 | TRBV28 | -
TGTGCCAGCTCAGCCACAGGGAACACCGGGGAGCTGTTTTTT | CASSATGNTGELFF | - | TRBJ2-2 | TRBV18 | -
TGTGCCAGCAGCCCGTACCCGGGACAGGGTAATCAGCCCCAGCATTTT | CASSPYPGQGNQPQHF | - | TRBJ1-5 | TRBV11-2 | TRBD1
TGTGCCACCAGCGTCCGGGACAGGGGGTGGTATGGCTACACCTTC | CATSVRDRGWYGYTF | once | TRBJ1-2 | TRBV15 | TRBD1